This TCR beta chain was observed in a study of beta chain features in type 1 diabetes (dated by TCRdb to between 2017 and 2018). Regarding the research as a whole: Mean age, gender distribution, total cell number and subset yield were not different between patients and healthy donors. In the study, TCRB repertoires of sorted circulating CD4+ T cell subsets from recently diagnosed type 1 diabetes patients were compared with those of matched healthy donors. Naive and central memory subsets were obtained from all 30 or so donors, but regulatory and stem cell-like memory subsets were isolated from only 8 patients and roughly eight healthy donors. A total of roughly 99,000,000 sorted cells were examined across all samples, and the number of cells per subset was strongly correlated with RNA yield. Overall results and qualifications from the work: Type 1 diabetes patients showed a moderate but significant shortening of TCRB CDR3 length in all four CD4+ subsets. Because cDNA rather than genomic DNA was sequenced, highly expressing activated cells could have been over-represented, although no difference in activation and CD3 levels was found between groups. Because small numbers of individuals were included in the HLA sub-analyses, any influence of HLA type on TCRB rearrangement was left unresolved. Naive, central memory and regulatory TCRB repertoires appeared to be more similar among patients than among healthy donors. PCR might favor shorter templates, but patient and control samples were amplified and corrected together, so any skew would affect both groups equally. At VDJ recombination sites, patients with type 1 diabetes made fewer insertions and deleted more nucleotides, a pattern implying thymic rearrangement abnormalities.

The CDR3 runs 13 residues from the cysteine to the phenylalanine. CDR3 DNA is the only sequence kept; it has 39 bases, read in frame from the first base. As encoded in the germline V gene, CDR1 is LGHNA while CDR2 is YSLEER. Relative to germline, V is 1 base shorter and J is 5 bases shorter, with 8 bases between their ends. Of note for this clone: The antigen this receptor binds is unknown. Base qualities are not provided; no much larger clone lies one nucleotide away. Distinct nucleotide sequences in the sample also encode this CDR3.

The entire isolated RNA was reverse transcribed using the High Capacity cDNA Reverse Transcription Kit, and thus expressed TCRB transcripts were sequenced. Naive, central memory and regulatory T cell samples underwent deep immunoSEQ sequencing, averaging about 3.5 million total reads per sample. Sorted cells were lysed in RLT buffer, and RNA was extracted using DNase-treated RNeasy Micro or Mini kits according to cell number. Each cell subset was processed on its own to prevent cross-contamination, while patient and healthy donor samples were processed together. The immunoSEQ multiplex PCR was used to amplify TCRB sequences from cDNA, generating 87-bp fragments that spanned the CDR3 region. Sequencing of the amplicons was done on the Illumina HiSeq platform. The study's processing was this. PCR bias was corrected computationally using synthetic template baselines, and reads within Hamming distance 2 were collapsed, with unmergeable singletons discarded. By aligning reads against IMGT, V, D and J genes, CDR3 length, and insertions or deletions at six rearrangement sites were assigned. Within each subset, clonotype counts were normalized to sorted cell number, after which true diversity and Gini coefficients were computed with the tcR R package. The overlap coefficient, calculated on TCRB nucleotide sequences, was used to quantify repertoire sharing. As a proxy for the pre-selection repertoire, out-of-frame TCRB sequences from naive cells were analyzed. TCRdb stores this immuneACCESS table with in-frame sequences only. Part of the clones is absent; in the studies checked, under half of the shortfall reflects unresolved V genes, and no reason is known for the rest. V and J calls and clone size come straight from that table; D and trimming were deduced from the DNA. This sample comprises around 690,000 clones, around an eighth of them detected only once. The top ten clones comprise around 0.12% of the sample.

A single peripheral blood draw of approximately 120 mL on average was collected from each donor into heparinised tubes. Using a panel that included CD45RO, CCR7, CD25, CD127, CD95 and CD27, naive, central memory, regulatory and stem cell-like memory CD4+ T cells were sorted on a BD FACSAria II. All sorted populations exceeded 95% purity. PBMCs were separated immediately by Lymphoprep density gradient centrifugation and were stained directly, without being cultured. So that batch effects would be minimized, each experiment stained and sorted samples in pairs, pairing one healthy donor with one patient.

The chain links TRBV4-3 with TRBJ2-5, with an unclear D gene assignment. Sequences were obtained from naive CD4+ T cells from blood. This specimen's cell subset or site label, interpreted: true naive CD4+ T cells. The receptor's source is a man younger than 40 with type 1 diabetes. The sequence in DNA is TGCGCCAGCAGCCAAGGGCTACCGGAGACCCAGTACTTC. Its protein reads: CASSQGLPETQYF.